Below are 8 T cell receptor beta chains sequenced from a single sample in a study of T cells in Graves' hyperthyroidism and ophthalmopathy. There were TCR beta CDR3 regions amplified from RNA transcripts. An initial round of RT-PCR targeting the TCR CDR3 relied on the HTBI primer set. MiXCR was run by TCRdb on the multiplex PCR reads, yielding one entry per CDR3 protein. The data hold 470,000 or so distinct CDR3 sequences, with less than 25% observed a single time. Input material: blood. These receptors were collected from a man between 18 and 29 years old with Graves' hyperthyroidism.

This clonotype was observed many times. The chain joins TRBV7-8 to TRBJ2-5; 13 bases map to TRBD2. The CDR3 has 15 residues. CDR1 and CDR2 (germline): SGHVS, FQNEAQ. Losses at the gene ends were 5 bases for V and 6 bases for J; bases not matched to a gene: 6. CDR3 sequence (DNA): TGTGCCAGCAGCAAACGGACTAGCGGGGGCAAGACCCAGTACTTC. Translating it yields CASSKRTSGGKTQYF.

Ten or more counts support this clonotype. The J gene is TRBJ1-2, the V gene TRBV12-3 or TRBV12-4; 9 bases match TRBD1. The CDR3 totals 14 residues. After removal of 4 bases from V and 4 bases from J, the junction contained 4 bases not matched to a gene. The CDR3 sequence: CASSSSTGGYGYTF. Written as DNA, the CDR3 is TGTGCCAGCAGTTCGTCGACAGGGGGCTATGGCTACACCTTC.

J is TRBJ2-2 and V is TRBV19, with 13 positions matching TRBD2. The J segment lost 0 bases and the V segment lost 3 bases, leaving 4 bases of the junction unmatched. Germline CDR1 is LNHDA and CDR2 is SQIVND (reference sequence). CDR3 length: 18 residues. The CDR3 coding sequence is TGTGCCAGTAGTATTTATGGACTAGCGGGGGCGAACACCGGGGAGCTGTTTTTT. This codes for CASSIYGLAGANTGELFF. Based on the CDR3 plus reference TRBV19 and TRBJ2-2, the full variable domain is DGGITQSPKYLFRKEGQNVTLSCEQNLNHDAMYWYRQDPGQGLRLIYYSQIVNDFQKGDIAEGYSVSREKKESFPLTVTSAQKNPTAFYLCASSIYGLAGANTGELFFGEGSRLTVL.

The rearrangement links TRBV15 to TRBJ2-2, with 7 bases aligning to TRBD2. The CDR3 totals 17 residues. Germline CDR1 reads LNHNV; CDR2 reads YYDKDF (reference sequence). The V segment lost 3 bases and the J segment 10 bases; nucleotides outside the gene matches: 17. CDR3 protein: CATSRGLAARSFEELFF. As DNA, the CDR3 is TGTGCCACCAGCAGGGGGCTAGCGGCCCGTTCATTTGAGGAGCTGTTTTTT.

This clonotype was seen at least ten times. The DNA is left out, because the CDR3 cannot be placed on it with certainty; the CDR3 is given as TCRdb lists it. The gene calls are TRBV28 and TRBJ1-1; the D call of TRBD1 is as the table states it, not checked on the DNA. The CDR3 is 13 residues long, ends included. Germline-derived CDR1 and CDR2 are MDHEN and SYDVKM. The CDR3 here is CASSLFLSGEAFF.

This clonotype was recorded many times. The V call is TRBV12-3 or TRBV12-4, the J call TRBJ1-1; a weak D match, TRBD1 (5 bases). This CDR3 is built from 13 residues. Trimming removed 3 bases from V and 11 bases from J, with 16 bases in between. The CDR3 is CASSFEEDRAAFF. As DNA, the CDR3 is TGTGCCAGCAGTTTCGAAGAAGACAGAGCGGCTTTCTTT.

This clonotype has at least ten counts. As DNA, the CDR3 is TGTGCCAGTAGGGCGGGACACCTCTGCTTCTTT. Protein: CASRAGHLCFF. The V gene is TRBV19, the J gene TRBJ1-1; TRBD1 is a possible D gene (6 bases). Trimming took 6 bases from V and 14 from J, leaving 16 bases between them. CDR3 size: 11 residues. Germline CDR1 and CDR2: LNHDA and SQIVND (reference sequence).

The V and J genes are TRBV12-3 or TRBV12-4 and TRBJ1-5, with D hard to call. The germline V and J ends were trimmed by 3 bases and 7 bases, with 13 bases remaining between them. The CDR3 has 14 amino acids. CDR3 loop: CASSLKSSEQPQHF. The CDR3 DNA is TGTGCCAGCAGTTTGAAGTCCTCGGAGCAGCCCCAGCATTTT.